Detailed here is one T cell receptor beta chain. This clonotype was found many times. What antigen it recognizes has not been identified. Per-base quality was not reported, and no clone a single base away is much larger than it. This sample stems from a study of CD8 T cells in ankylosing spondylitis (dated by TCRdb to about 2017). With regard to the full study: The study profiled T cell receptor beta repertoires in healthy donors and ankylosing spondylitis patients to find disease-linked TCR variants. The full study cohort comprised about 24 ankylosing spondylitis patients and some 110 healthy donors. Peripheral blood samples were taken, and synovial fluid was additionally collected from ankylosing spondylitis patients. Results and caveats for the whole study, not just this receptor: The disease-linked clones were reported to be significantly enriched in matched synovial fluid samples from ankylosing spondylitis patients. Some motif variants had previously been reported in the synovial fluid and blood of reactive arthritis patients, which suggests shared mechanisms of disease initiation. Blood from ankylosing spondylitis patients appeared to be characterized by a TCR beta motif made up of seven or eight highly homologous amino acid variants. A CD8+ phenotype was shown by the disease-linked clones, which were found at relatively low frequencies in peripheral blood.

The germline ends are 15 bases apart after V is trimmed by 0 bases and J by 3 bases. The cysteine opens and the phenylalanine closes a CDR3 of 16 amino acids. Left in the record is the CDR3 DNA by itself, 48 bases read in frame from the first base. CDR1 LGHNA and CDR2 YSLEER are derived from the germline V gene. These reads were obtained on an Illumina HiSeq 2500. Quantitative 5'-RACE with molecular barcodes was used to prepare TCR beta libraries. As for the authors' bioinformatics: A new computational method, built on a probabilistic model of VDJ rearrangement, was used to identify disease-linked TCR variants. Clones were called with MiXCR by TCRdb after fastp trimmed the public reads at Q25, and only in-frame beta chains were retained. Each CDR3 protein appears once, grouped with its most common genes and DNA. These V and J calls derive from TCRdb rather than the authors' analysis. The sample includes fewer than 550,000 distinct CDR3 sequences, with approximately 5% observed a single time. The ten top clones hold around 3.4% of the sample.

Sequenced input: blood, either unsorted or a sorted T cell fraction (not recorded which). Recombination joined TRBV4-3 with TRBJ2-7; TRBD2 is perhaps the D gene, given 6 matching bases. This receptor was taken from a male donor with ankylosing spondylitis. The DNA reads TGCGCCAGCAGCCAAGAGTTCGGGGGAAATCACTACGAGCAGTACTTC. This is translated as CASSQEFGGNHYEQYF.